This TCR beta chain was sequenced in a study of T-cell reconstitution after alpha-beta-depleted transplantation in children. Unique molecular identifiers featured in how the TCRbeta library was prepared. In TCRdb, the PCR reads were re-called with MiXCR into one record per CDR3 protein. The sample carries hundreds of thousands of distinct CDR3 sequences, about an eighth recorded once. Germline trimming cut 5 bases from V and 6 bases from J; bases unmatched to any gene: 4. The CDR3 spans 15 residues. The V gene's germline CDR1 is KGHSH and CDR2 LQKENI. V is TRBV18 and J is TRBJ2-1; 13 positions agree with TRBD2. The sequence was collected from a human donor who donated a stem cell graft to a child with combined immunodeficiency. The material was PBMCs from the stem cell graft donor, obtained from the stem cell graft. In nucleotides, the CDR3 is TGTGCCAGCTCAAGGACTAGCGGGAGTACCAATGAGCAGTTCTTC. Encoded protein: CASSRTSGSTNEQFF.